This T cell receptor beta chain emerged from a study of early T cells in non-severe SARS-CoV-2 infection. At the level of the study: The authors sequenced bulk RNA from unsorted whole blood, leaving chains unpaired.

TCRdb reanalysed the 5' RACE reads using MiXCR and keeps one entry per CDR3 protein. The repertoire holds 69,000 or so distinct CDR3 sequences, with over 10% as singletons. V gave up 6 bases and J gave up 1 base; unmatched junction bases: 4. The CDR3 covers 14 residues. This TCR was recovered from an adult who was a healthcare worker with PCR-confirmed SARS-CoV-2 infection or an uninfected control (not recorded which). The sequenced sample consisted of whole blood. J is TRBJ2-7 and V is TRBV12-3 or TRBV12-4, with TRBD2 matching over 9 bases. The CDR3 loop reads CASRSGGTSYEQYF. The CDR3 nucleotides are TGTGCCAGCAGGAGCGGGGGGACGTCCTACGAGCAGTACTTC.